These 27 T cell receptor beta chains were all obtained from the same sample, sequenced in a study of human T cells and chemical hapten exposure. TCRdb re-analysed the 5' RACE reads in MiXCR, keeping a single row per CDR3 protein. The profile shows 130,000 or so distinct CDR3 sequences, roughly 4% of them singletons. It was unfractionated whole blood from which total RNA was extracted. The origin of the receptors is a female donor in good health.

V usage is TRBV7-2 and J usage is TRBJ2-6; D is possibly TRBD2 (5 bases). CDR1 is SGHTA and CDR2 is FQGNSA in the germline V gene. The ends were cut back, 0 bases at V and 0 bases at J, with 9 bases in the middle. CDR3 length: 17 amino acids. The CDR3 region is CASSLARVLSGANVLTF. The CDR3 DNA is TGTGCCAGCAGCTTAGCGCGGGTCCTCTCTGGGGCCAACGTCCTGACTTTC.

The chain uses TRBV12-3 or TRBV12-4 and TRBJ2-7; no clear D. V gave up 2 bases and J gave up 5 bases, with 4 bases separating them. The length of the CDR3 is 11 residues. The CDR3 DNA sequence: TGTGCCAGCAGTTTACTGGACGAGCAGTACTTC. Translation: CASSLLDEQYF.

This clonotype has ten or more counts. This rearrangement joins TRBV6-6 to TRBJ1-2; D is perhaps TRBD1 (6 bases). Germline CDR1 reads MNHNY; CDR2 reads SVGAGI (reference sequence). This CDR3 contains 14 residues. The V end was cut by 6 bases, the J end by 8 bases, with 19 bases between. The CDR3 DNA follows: TGTGCCAGCAGCCAGGACAGCACGATGGGCGGCTACACCTTC. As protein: CASSQDSTMGGYTF.

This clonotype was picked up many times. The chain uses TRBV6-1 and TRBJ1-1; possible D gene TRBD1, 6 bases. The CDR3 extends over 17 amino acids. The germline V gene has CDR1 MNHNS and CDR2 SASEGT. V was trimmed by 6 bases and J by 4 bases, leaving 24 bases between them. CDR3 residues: CASSETGYRFAGTEAFF. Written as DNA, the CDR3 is TGTGCCAGCAGCGAAACAGGGTATAGGTTTGCGGGCACTGAAGCTTTCTTT.

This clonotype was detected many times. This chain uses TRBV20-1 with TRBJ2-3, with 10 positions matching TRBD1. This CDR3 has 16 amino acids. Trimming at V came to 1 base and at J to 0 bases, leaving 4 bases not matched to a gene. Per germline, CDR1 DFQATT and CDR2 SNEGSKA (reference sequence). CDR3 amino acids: CSARGTGGLSTDTQYF. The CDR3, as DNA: TGCAGTGCTAGAGGGACAGGGGGGCTAAGCACAGATACGCAGTATTTT.

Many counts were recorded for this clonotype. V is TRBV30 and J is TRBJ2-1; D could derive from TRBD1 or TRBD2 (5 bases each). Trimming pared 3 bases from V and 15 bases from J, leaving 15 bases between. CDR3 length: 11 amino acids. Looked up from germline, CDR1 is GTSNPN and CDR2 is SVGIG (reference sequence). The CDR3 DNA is TGTGCCTGGAGGGATGGGACCAGCCCGTTCTTC. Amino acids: CAWRDGTSPFF.

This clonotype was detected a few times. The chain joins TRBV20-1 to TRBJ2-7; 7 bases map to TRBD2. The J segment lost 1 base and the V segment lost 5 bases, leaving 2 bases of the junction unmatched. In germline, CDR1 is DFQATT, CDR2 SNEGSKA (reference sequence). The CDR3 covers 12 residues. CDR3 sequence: CSAGRESYEQYF. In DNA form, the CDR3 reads TGCAGTGCTGGGCGGGAGTCCTACGAGCAGTACTTC.

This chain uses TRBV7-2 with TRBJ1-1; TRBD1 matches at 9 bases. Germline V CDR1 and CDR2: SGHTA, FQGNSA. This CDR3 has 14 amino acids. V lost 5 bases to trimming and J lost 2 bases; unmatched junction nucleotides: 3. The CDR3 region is CASSRDRVNTEAFF. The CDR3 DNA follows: TGTGCCAGCAGCAGGGACAGGGTAAACACTGAAGCTTTCTTT.

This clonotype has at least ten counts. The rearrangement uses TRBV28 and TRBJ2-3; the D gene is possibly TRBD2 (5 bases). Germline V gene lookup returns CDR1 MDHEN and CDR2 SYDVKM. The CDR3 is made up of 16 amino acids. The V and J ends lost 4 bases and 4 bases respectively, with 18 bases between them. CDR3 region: CASSWAQRVLADTQYF. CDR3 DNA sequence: TGTGCCAGCAGTTGGGCCCAGAGGGTGTTGGCAGATACGCAGTATTTT.

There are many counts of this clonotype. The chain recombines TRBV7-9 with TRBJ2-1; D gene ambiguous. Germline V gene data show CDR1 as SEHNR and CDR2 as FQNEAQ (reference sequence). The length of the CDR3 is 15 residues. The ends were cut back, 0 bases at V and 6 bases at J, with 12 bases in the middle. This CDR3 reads CASSLAGPGPNEQFF. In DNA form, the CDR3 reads TGTGCCAGCAGCTTAGCGGGCCCGGGTCCCAATGAGCAGTTCTTC.

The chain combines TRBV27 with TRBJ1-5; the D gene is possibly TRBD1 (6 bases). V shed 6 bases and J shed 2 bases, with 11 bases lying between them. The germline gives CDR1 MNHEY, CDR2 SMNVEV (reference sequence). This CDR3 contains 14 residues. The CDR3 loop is CASSPDSCNQPQHF. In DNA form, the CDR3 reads TGTGCCAGCAGCCCGGACAGTTGCAATCAGCCCCAGCATTTT.

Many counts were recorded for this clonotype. The CDR3 spells CAISLLRGDNSPLHF. CDR3 bases: TGTGCCATCAGCCTACTCAGGGGAGACAATTCACCCCTCCACTTT. The chain uses TRBV10-3 and TRBJ1-6; TRBD1 might be the D (6 bases). This CDR3 region has 15 residues. Germline V gene lookup returns CDR1 ENHRY and CDR2 SYGVKD. V lost 6 bases to trimming and J lost 7 bases, with 16 bases between them.

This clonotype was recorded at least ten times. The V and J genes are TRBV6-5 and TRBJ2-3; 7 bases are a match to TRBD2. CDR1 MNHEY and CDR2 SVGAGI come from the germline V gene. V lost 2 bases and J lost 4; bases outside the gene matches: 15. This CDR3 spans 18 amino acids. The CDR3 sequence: CASSYTRVDSGAADTQYF. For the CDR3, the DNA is TGTGCCAGCAGTTACACGAGGGTAGACAGCGGGGCGGCAGATACGCAGTATTTT.

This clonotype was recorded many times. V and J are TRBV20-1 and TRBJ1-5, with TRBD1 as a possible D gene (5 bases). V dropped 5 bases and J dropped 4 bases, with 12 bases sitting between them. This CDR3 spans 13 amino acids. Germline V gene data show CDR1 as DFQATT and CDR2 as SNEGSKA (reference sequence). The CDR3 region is CSAGDSLNQPQHF. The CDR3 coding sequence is TGCAGTGCTGGTGACAGTCTTAATCAGCCCCAGCATTTT.

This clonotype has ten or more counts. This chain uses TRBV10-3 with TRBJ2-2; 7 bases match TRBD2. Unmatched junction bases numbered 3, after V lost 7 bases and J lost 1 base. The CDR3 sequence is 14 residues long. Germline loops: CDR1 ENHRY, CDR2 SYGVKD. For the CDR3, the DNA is TGTGCCATCAACGGCGGGGGGAACACCGGGGAGCTGTTTTTT. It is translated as CAINGGGNTGELFF.

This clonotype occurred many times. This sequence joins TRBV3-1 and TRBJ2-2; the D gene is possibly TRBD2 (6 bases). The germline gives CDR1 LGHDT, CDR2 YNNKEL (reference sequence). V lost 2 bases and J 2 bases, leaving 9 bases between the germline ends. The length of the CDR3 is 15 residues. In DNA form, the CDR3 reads TGTGCCAGCAGCCAATTAGCGGCTAACACCGGGGAGCTGTTTTTT. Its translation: CASSQLAANTGELFF.

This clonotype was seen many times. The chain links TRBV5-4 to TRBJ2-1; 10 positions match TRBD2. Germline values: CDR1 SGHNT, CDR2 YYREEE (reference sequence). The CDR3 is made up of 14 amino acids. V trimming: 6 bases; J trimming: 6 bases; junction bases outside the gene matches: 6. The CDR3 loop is CASKERGGLNEQFF. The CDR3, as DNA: TGTGCCAGCAAGGAGCGGGGGGGCCTCAATGAGCAGTTCTTC.

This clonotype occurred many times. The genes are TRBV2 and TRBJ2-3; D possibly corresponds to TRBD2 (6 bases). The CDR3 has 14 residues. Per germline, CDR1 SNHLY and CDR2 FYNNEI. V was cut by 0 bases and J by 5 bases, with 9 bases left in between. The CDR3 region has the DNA TGTGCCAGCAGTGAAGCGGAGGGGAGAGATACGCAGTATTTT. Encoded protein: CASSEAEGRDTQYF.

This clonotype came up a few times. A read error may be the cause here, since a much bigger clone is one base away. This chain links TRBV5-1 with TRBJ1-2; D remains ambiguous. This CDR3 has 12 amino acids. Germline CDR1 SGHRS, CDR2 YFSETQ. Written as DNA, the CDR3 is TGCGCCAGCAGCTTGGGGTATTATGGCGACACCTTC. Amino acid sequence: CASSLGYYGDTF.

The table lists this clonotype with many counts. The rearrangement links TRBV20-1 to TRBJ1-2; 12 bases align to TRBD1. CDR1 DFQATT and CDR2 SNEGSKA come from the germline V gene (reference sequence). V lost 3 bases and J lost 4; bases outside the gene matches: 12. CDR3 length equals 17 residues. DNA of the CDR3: TGCAGTGCTAGGGCTAGGGACAGGGGGCCGGATCTCTATGGCTACACCTTC. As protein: CSARARDRGPDLYGYTF.

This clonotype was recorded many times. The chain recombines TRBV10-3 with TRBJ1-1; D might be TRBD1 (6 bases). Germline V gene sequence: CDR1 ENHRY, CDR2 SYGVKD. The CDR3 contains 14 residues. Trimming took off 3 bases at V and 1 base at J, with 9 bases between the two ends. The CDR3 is CAISEGGPNTEAFF. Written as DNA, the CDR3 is TGTGCCATCAGTGAAGGGGGACCGAACACTGAAGCTTTCTTT.

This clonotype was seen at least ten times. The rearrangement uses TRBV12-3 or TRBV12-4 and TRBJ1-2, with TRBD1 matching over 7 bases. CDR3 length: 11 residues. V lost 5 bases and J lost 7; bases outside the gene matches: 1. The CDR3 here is CASSTGVGYTF. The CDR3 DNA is TGTGCCAGCAGTACAGGGGTTGGCTACACCTTC.

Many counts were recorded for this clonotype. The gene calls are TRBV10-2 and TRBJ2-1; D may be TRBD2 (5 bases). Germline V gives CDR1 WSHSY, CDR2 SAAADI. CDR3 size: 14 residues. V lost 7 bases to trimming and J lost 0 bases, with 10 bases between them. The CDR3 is CASKTGISYNEQFF. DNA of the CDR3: TGCGCCAGCAAGACGGGGATCTCCTACAATGAGCAGTTCTTC.

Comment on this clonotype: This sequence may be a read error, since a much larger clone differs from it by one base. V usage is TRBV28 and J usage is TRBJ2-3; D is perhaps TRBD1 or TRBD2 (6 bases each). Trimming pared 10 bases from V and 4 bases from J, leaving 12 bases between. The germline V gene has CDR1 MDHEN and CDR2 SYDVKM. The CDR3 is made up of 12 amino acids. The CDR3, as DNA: TGTGCCAACGAGGGGGAGGCAGATACGCAGTATTTT. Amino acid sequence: CANEGEADTQYF.

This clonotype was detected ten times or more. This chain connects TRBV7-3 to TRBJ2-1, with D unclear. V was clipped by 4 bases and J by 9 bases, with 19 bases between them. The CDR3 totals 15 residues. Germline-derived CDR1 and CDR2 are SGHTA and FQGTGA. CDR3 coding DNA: TGTGCCAGCAGCTCCCAGACGCTAGGCGGTGGTGAGCAGTTCTTC. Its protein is CASSSQTLGGGEQFF.

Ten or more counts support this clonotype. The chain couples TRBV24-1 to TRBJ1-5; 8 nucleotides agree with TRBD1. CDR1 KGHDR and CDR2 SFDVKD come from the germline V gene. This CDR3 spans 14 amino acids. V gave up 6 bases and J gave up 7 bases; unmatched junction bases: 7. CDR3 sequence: CATSPGGMPQPQHF. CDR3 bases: TGTGCCACCAGTCCAGGGGGCATGCCACAGCCCCAGCATTTT.

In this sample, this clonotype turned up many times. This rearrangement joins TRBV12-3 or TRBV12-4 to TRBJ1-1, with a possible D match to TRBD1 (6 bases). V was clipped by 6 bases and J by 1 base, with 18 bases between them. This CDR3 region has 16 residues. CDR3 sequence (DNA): TGTGCCAGCAGCCATATCACAGGGCTCTGGAACACTGAAGCTTTCTTT. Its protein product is CASSHITGLWNTEAFF.